The 28 T cell receptor beta chains reported below all come from one sample, sequenced in a study of T cell responses to AZD1222 COVID-19 vaccine (dated by TCRdb to the early 2020s). Explained via the paper, the time point label denotes: baseline before first vaccination. Preparation of the library involved the immunoSEQ multiplex PCR assay. Sourced from immuneACCESS, this table was stored by TCRdb with only in-frame sequences that have V and J called. A share of the clones is absent; for the studies checked, an unresolved V gene accounts for under half, and the remainder has no known explanation. The sample yields about 120,000 clones; roughly nine tenths were counted once. Jointly, the top ten make up roughly 5.7% of the sample. Sequences were derived from peripheral blood, sampled on day 0 of AZD1222 vaccination. The receptors stem from an adult in good health.

This rearrangement joins TRBV12-3 or TRBV12-4 to TRBJ2-4; no firm D call. The CDR3 has 12 amino acids. The V and J ends lost 2 bases and 4 bases respectively, with 3 bases between them. CDR3 DNA: TGTGCCAGCAGTTTATGGAAAAACATTCAGTACTTC. Protein: CASSLWKNIQYF.

The rearrangement uses TRBV28 and TRBJ1-1, with 8 bases lining up with TRBD1. This CDR3 is 16 amino acids long. Germline CDR1 is MDHEN and CDR2 is SYDVKM. Trimming at V came to 4 bases and at J to 1 base, leaving 8 bases not matched to a gene. CDR3: CASSYILGQGNTEAFF. The CDR3, as DNA: TGTGCCAGCAGTTATATCCTTGGACAGGGGAACACTGAAGCTTTCTTT.

The chain employs TRBV3-1 (or the pseudogene TRBV3-2) and TRBJ2-3; D unclear. V was cut by 0 bases and J by 4 bases, with 14 bases left in between. This CDR3 is 16 amino acids long. The germline gives CDR1 LGHDT, CDR2 YNNKEL (reference sequence). The CDR3 region has the DNA TGTGCCAGCAGCCAAGATCGGCTAGTTGGGGCAGATACGCAGTATTTT. This sequence encodes CASSQDRLVGADTQYF.

The gene calls are TRBV29-1 and TRBJ2-4; no clear D. Trimming took off 3 bases at V and 3 bases at J, with 9 bases between the two ends. CDR1 is SQVTM and CDR2 is ANQGSEA in the germline V gene. The CDR3 runs to 13 residues. In DNA, the CDR3 is TGCAGCGTTGAGGGTTCTTTCAAAAACATTCAGTACTTC. The encoded protein is CSVEGSFKNIQYF.

The V call is TRBV3-1 (or the pseudogene TRBV3-2), the J call TRBJ1-6; 8 bases match TRBD1. The V and J ends lost 4 bases and 5 bases, in that order; junction bases with no gene match: 13. The CDR3 runs 18 residues. Germline V gene lookup returns CDR1 LGHDT and CDR2 YNNKEL (reference sequence). The CDR3 DNA follows: TGTGCCAGCAGCCCGCTAACCCTGACAGGGGCCAATAATTCACCCCTCCACTTT. Translated, it gives CASSPLTLTGANNSPLHF.

This clone was detected a few times. The chain carries TRBV7-9 and TRBJ1-1; no firm D call. Germline CDR1 and CDR2: SEHNR and FQNEAQ (reference sequence). The V and J ends lost 5 bases and 11 bases respectively, with 15 bases between them. The CDR3 is 12 residues long. The CDR3 nucleotides read TGTGCCAGCAGCGATTCTCTCAACGGGGCTTTCTTT. Its translation: CASSDSLNGAFF.

The gene calls are TRBV19 and TRBJ2-1; tentative D call: TRBD1 (6 bases). Looked up from germline, CDR1 is LNHDA and CDR2 is SQIVND (reference sequence). V lost 6 bases, J lost 2 bases, and 14 bases lay in between. CDR3 size: 15 residues. CDR3 nucleotide sequence: TGTGCCAGTAGATGGGACATCGGGCCCTACAATGAGCAGTTCTTC. Amino acids: CASRWDIGPYNEQFF.

This clone was seen only once. This chain joins TRBV19 and TRBJ2-7; 7 bases agree with TRBD1. The junction had 5 bases not matched to a gene; V was cut back by 5 bases and J by 4 bases. This CDR3 has 13 residues. Germline CDR1 reads LNHDA; CDR2 reads SQIVND (reference sequence). Here the CDR3 reads CASSARQGYEQYF. CDR3 DNA: TGTGCCAGTAGTGCCCGACAGGGTTACGAGCAGTACTTC.

The rearrangement links TRBV7-2 to TRBJ1-6; no definite D call. Germline V CDR1 and CDR2: SGHTA, FQGNSA. Deletions cut 6 bases from V and 10 bases from J, with 16 bases between. This CDR3 has 14 residues. The CDR3 nucleotides read TGTGCCAGCAGAACCGTTCCATGGGTATCACCCCTCCACTTT. Its protein is CASRTVPWVSPLHF.

J is TRBJ1-1 and V is TRBV7-9, with unresolved D. The V end was cut by 3 bases, the J end by 1 base, with 6 bases between. CDR1 is SEHNR and CDR2 is FQNEAQ in the germline V gene (reference sequence). The CDR3 runs 13 residues. CDR3 residues: CASSFKGNTEAFF. CDR3 DNA sequence: TGTGCCAGCAGCTTTAAGGGGAACACTGAAGCTTTCTTT.

This clone was picked up one time. The chain links TRBV9 to TRBJ2-7; maybe TRBD1 (7 bases). The CDR3 consists of 14 residues. Germline loops: CDR1 SGDLS, CDR2 YYNGEE. The germline V and J ends were trimmed by 2 bases and 0 bases, with 9 bases remaining between them. CDR3 protein: CASSVEGASYEQYF. CDR3 coding DNA: TGTGCCAGCAGCGTGGAGGGGGCCTCCTACGAGCAGTACTTC.

The chain joins TRBV12-3 or TRBV12-4 to TRBJ1-6, with D hard to call. The CDR3 has 13 residues. V gave up 5 bases and J gave up 10 bases, with 12 bases separating them. The CDR3 loop reads CASSARTGSPLHF. For the CDR3, the DNA is TGTGCCAGCAGTGCGAGAACGGGCTCACCCCTCCACTTT.

The chain links TRBV6-1 to TRBJ2-7, with D possibly called TRBD1 or TRBD2 (5 bases each). V was trimmed by 2 bases and J by 2 bases, leaving 13 bases between them. The CDR3 spans 15 residues. CDR1 MNHNS and CDR2 SASEGT come from the germline V gene. CDR3 in amino acids: CASSEMPGSPYEQYF. The DNA of the CDR3 is TGTGCCAGCAGTGAAATGCCAGGGAGCCCCTACGAGCAGTACTTC.

The chain uses TRBV20-1 and TRBJ1-5; the D gene is possibly TRBD1 (6 bases). The CDR3 loop spans 16 amino acids. V was clipped by 3 bases and J by 4 bases, with 19 bases between them. CDR1 and CDR2 (germline): DFQATT, SNEGSKA (reference sequence). CDR3: CSASKGGGHGNQPQHF. The DNA of the CDR3 is TGCAGTGCTAGTAAGGGCGGGGGCCATGGGAATCAGCCCCAGCATTTT.

The V gene is TRBV19, the J gene TRBJ1-6, with 7 bases that match TRBD1. V was pared by 4 bases and J by 6 bases, with 3 bases of the junction left unmatched. Germline V gene sequence: CDR1 LNHDA, CDR2 SQIVND (reference sequence). This CDR3 is 14 amino acids long. The DNA of the CDR3 is TGTGCCAGTAGTACAGCAGGGGGTAATTCACCCCTCCACTTT. It translates to CASSTAGGNSPLHF.

J is TRBJ2-7 and V is TRBV5-1; 7 bases are a match to TRBD2. V shed 4 bases and J 2 bases; nucleotides not matched to a gene: 6. This CDR3 region has 14 residues. Germline assignment: CDR1 SGHRS and CDR2 YFSETQ. The CDR3 DNA reads as TGCGCCAGCAGCCCAGGGAGGGCCACCTACGAGCAGTACTTC. Amino acids: CASSPGRATYEQYF.

The chain is built from TRBV6-5 and TRBJ1-5, with a possible D match to TRBD1 (5 bases). Germline values: CDR1 MNHEY, CDR2 SVGAGI. V was shortened by 5 bases and J by 6 bases, with 11 bases between the two germline ends. The CDR3 totals 13 residues. Written as DNA, the CDR3 is TGTGCCAGCAGTACAGGTTTTACTCAGCCCCAGCATTTT. As protein: CASSTGFTQPQHF.

In DNA form, the CDR3 reads TGTGCCAGCTCACCCACGAGCTCCTACAATGAGCAGTTCTTC. It yields the protein CASSPTSSYNEQFF. V and J are TRBV18 and TRBJ2-1; unclear D gene. CDR1 KGHSH and CDR2 LQKENI come from the germline V gene. The ends were cut back, 3 bases at V and 0 bases at J, with 6 bases in the middle. The CDR3 runs to 14 residues.

Written as DNA, the CDR3 is TGTGCCTGGGGACCCGGGACGGTGAACTATGGCTACACCTTC. It specifies CAWGPGTVNYGYTF. This rearrangement joins TRBV30 to TRBJ1-2, with D tentatively TRBD1 (5 bases). Germline CDR1 GTSNPN, CDR2 SVGIG (reference sequence). Trimming took 5 bases from V and 2 from J, leaving 15 bases between them. This CDR3 is 14 amino acids long. Full variable domain (rest looked up from reference TRBV30 and TRBJ1-2): SQTIHQWPATLVQPVGSPLSLECTVEGTSNPNLYWYRQAAGRGLQLLFYSVGIGQISSEVPQNLSASRPQDRQFILSSKKLLLSDSGFYLCAWGPGTVNYGYTFGSGTRLTVV.

The rearrangement uses TRBV28 and TRBJ2-1; TRBD1 or TRBD2 may be the D gene (6 bases each). Trimming shortened V by 3 bases and J by 4 bases, and 22 bases separated the two germline ends. This CDR3 has 18 amino acids. Germline V gives CDR1 MDHEN, CDR2 SYDVKM. The CDR3 DNA follows: TGTGCCAGCAGTTTCCTTTCTCTCTCCGGGGGCCTTTACAATGAGCAGTTCTTC. Protein product: CASSFLSLSGGLYNEQFF.

This chain joins TRBV19 and TRBJ1-5, with D maybe TRBD1 (5 bases). Germline CDR1 LNHDA, CDR2 SQIVND (reference sequence). Between the trimmed V and J ends, which lost 4 bases and 3 bases, there was a span of 7 bases. The CDR3 consists of 13 residues. The CDR3 DNA reads as TGTGCCAGTAGTAAAGGGGACAATCAGCCCCAGCATTTT. Translating it yields CASSKGDNQPQHF.

The chain has TRBV11-2 and TRBJ1-1, with a possible D match to TRBD1 (6 bases). V was clipped by 6 bases and J by 10 bases, with 15 bases between them. This CDR3 comprises 12 residues. Germline CDR1 and CDR2: SGHAT and FQNNGV. The DNA of the CDR3 is TGTGCCAGCAGATCCGACAGGAGGGTAGCTTTCTTT. As protein: CASRSDRRVAFF.

The CDR3 nucleotides are TGTGCCAGCAGTGAATTTGTCAGCATTGAAAATGAGCAGTTCTTC. Its protein product is CASSEFVSIENEQFF. The chain links TRBV25-1 to TRBJ2-1; D is uncertain. The length of the CDR3 is 15 residues. V was cut by 1 base and J by 7 bases, with 14 bases left in between. In germline, CDR1 is MGHDK, CDR2 SYGVNS.

The gene calls are TRBV2 and TRBJ1-6, with a possible D match to TRBD1 (5 bases). This CDR3 is 14 amino acids long. CDR1 and CDR2 (germline): SNHLY, FYNNEI. With 7 bases removed from V and 6 bases from J, the gap between germline ends came to 13 bases. CDR3 protein: CASNKGTANSPLHF. For the CDR3, the DNA is TGTGCCAGCAATAAGGGGACGGCTAATTCACCCCTCCACTTT.

The chain employs TRBV28 and TRBJ2-7, with TRBD1 matching 9 bases. CDR1 and CDR2 from the germline V gene are MDHEN and SYDVKM. With 2 bases clipped from V and 2 bases from J, the junction kept 10 bases outside the gene matches. The CDR3 has 17 residues. Written as DNA, the CDR3 is TGTGCCAGCAGTTTACTCGGCGGGACAGGGAATACCTACGAGCAGTACTTC. It translates to CASSLLGGTGNTYEQYF.

V is TRBV6-6 and J is TRBJ1-2, with D possibly TRBD1 on 5 matching bases. Trimming removed 2 bases from V and 4 bases from J, with 14 bases in between. Looked up from germline, CDR1 is MNHNY and CDR2 is SVGAGI (reference sequence). The CDR3 sequence is 15 residues long. The CDR3 reads CASSYQGRLSYGYTF. In DNA form, the CDR3 reads TGTGCCAGCAGTTACCAGGGTCGGCTCTCCTATGGCTACACCTTC.

The chain combines TRBV11-1 with TRBJ2-3; D is possibly TRBD2 (5 bases). The CDR3 has 14 residues. V gave up 2 bases and J gave up 6 bases, with 12 bases separating them. Germline CDR1 reads SGHAT; CDR2 reads FQDESV (reference sequence). The CDR3 reads CASSLTGGFDTQYF. The CDR3 bases are TGTGCCAGCAGCTTAACGGGCGGGTTCGATACGCAGTATTTT.

The chain carries TRBV5-1 and TRBJ1-6; 11 nucleotides agree with TRBD1. The V gene end was trimmed by 9 bases and the J gene end by 7 bases; junction bases not matched to a gene: 12. Germline CDR1 is SGHRS and CDR2 is YFSETQ. The CDR3 has 16 residues. DNA of the CDR3: TGCGCCAAACCCGGGACAGGGGGAGGAGTGAATTCACCCCTCCACTTT. Protein: CAKPGTGGGVNSPLHF. The complete variable domain, with remaining parts taken from reference TRBV5-1 and TRBJ1-6, reads KAGVTQTPRYLIKTRGQQVTLSCSPISGHRSVSWYQQTPGQGLQFLFEYFSETQRNKGNFPGRFSGRQFSNSRSEMNVSTLELGDSALYLCAKPGTGGGVNSPLHFGNGTRLTVT.